Below are 4 T cell receptor beta chains sequenced from a single sample in a study of blood T cell repertoires in COVID-19. Method: immunoSEQ multiplex PCR; TCRdb's copy keeps in-frame clones and lacks some. Of around 140,000 clones detected, around 87% appear once; the ten largest clones hold 8.6%. Sequencing was performed on peripheral blood. The receptors derive from a woman aged 45-65 years with active or convalescent COVID-19.

This sequence joins TRBV4-1 and TRBJ2-1; maybe TRBD2 (5 bases). Trimming cost V 0 bases and J 4 bases, with 10 bases left between them. CDR3 size: 15 residues. Germline V gene lookup returns CDR1 MGHRA and CDR2 YSYEKL. The CDR3 nucleotides read TGCGCCAGCAGCCAAGATACCGGGATATACAATGAGCAGTTCTTC. Translated: CASSQDTGIYNEQFF.

This clone has only one observation. The V call is TRBV7-9, the J call TRBJ2-5, with D possibly matching TRBD2 (6 bases). Germline V gene lookup returns CDR1 SEHNR and CDR2 FQNEAQ (reference sequence). The CDR3 consists of 14 residues. Trimming removed 2 bases from V and 2 bases from J, with 9 bases in between. The CDR3 loop reads CASSLLAPQETQYF. Here the CDR3 DNA reads TGTGCCAGCAGCTTACTAGCGCCACAAGAGACCCAGTACTTC. Combining the CDR3 with reference TRBV7-9 and TRBJ2-5 gives the whole variable domain DTGVSQNPRHKITKRGQNVTFRCDPISEHNRLYWYRQTLGQGPEFLTYFQNEAQLEKSRLLSDRFSAERPKGSFSTLEIQRTEQGDSAMYLCASSLLAPQETQYFGPGTRLLVL.

The CDR3 sequence: CASSPPAGSQETQYF. CDR3 coding DNA: TGTGCCAGCTCACCTCCCGCGGGCAGTCAAGAGACCCAGTACTTC. This chain connects TRBV18 to TRBJ2-5; a weak D match, TRBD2 (5 bases). The CDR3 covers 15 residues. CDR1 is KGHSH, CDR2 LQKENI, per germline. V lost 3 bases to trimming and J lost 2 bases, with 13 bases between them.

The chain joins TRBV18 to TRBJ1-2; D possibly corresponds to TRBD1 (5 bases). V gave up 0 bases and J gave up 6 bases, with 17 bases separating them. This CDR3 contains 16 residues. Germline-derived CDR1 and CDR2 are KGHSH and LQKENI. The CDR3 DNA follows: TGTGCCAGCTCACCACCTGGCGGGGCGAAGGGTAATGGCTACACCTTC. Protein product: CASSPPGGAKGNGYTF.